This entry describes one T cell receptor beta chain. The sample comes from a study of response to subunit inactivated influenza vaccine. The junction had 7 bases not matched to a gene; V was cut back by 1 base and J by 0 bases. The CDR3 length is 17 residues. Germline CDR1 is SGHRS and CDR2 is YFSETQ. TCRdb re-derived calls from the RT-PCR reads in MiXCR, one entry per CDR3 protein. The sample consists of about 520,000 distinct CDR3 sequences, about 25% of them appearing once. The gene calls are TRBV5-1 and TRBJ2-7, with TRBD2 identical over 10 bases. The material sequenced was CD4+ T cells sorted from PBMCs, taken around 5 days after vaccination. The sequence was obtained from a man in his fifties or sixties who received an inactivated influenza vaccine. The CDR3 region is CASSLWASGGSSYEQYF. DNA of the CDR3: TGCGCCAGCAGCTTGTGGGCTAGCGGGGGTTCCTCCTACGAGCAGTACTTC.